The rows below give T cell receptor beta chains drawn from one sample of a study of blood T cells in healthy people across ages. TCRdb used MiXCR to reprocess the 5' RACE reads, holding one entry per CDR3 protein. The sample holds roughly 2 million distinct CDR3 sequences, 49% seen once. The specimen was blood. All receptors derive from a woman aged 40-49 years in good health. The CDR3 runs from the conserved cysteine through the conserved F or W. D genes are given only for firm matches. Clone size is stated in some rows and not others, as once, few, many or a class when expanded.

d_gene	abundance	v_gene	j_gene	CDR3nt	CDR3aa
TRBD1	-	TRBV7-9	TRBJ1-1	TGTGCCAGCAGCTTAACAGGGGGTCCCACTGAAGCTTTCTTT	CASSLTGGPTEAFF
-	-	TRBV24-1	TRBJ2-3	TGTGCCACCAGTGATTTGACTTGGGAACTAGCTTATTGCACAGATACGCAGTATTTT	CATSDLTWELAYCTDTQYF
TRBD1	once	TRBV4-3	TRBJ2-4	TGCGCCAGCAGCCAAGATCGGAGACAGGGGGCTGGGGAGCAGTACTTC	CASSQDRRQGAGEQYF
-	-	TRBV9	TRBJ1-2	TGTGCCAGCAGCGTAACGCCCGGGCCTACGATTTATGGCTACACCTTC	CASSVTPGPTIYGYTF
-	-	TRBV28	TRBJ2-3	TGTGCCAGCACCCCGGGACGCAGTTCGGTAGATACGCAGTATTTT	CASTPGRSSVDTQYF
-	-	TRBV10-3	TRBJ2-7	TGTGCCATCAGTGAGTCCGGGGCAGGGACTTCCTACGAGCAGTACTTC	CAISESGAGTSYEQYF
TRBD1	-	TRBV4-1	TRBJ2-7	TGCGCCAGCAGCCCACCGTGGGACAGTTCTGCCTACGAGCAGTACTTC	CASSPPWDSSAYEQYF
TRBD1	-	TRBV7-9	TRBJ2-5	TGTGCCAGCAGCTTAACCGGACAGGGGGCAATAGAGCAGTACTTC	CASSLTGQGAIEQYF
TRBD2	-	TRBV20-1	TRBJ2-3	TGCAGTGCTACTCGGACTAGCGGGGGGTACACAGATACGCAGTATTTT	CSATRTSGGYTDTQYF
TRBD1	-	TRBV7-2	TRBJ2-5	TGTGCCAGCGGGACGAGTACAGGGGGCCGAGAGACCCAGTACTTC	CASGTSTGGRETQYF
TRBD2	many	TRBV7-2	TRBJ2-5	TGTGCCAGCAGCTTATTCAGCGGGGGACAAGAGACCCAGTACTTC	CASSLFSGGQETQYF
-	-	TRBV6-2/TRBV6-3	TRBJ2-7	TGTGCCAGCAGTTATGATAGGCGGAATGAGCAGTACTTC	CASSYDRRNEQYF
TRBD1	few	TRBV6-5	TRBJ2-5	TGTGCCAGCACCAAGGGACAGGGGGCTCAGACCCAGTACTTC	CASTKGQGAQTQYF
-	many	TRBV5-1	TRBJ2-7	TGCGCCAGCAGCTGGTCTGGGAAGGGGTTGGGATACGAGCAGTACTTC	CASSWSGKGLGYEQYF
-	-	TRBV5-6	TRBJ1-2	TGTGCCAGCAGCTTGTCGGCAGTCTATGGCTACACCTTC	CASSLSAVYGYTF
-	-	TRBV2	TRBJ1-1	TGTGCCAGCAGTCCGGGCCCAGCCTTAGGCACTGAAGCTTTCTTT	CASSPGPALGTEAFF
-	-	TRBV3-1	TRBJ2-4	TGTGCCAGCAGCCGCGGCGACTTGAGACTAGCCAAAAACATTCAGTACTTC	CASSRGDLRLAKNIQYF
-	-	TRBV15	TRBJ2-7	TGTGCCACCAGCAGAGATCTGCGCCCCGAGCAGTACTTC	CATSRDLRPEQYF
TRBD1	few	TRBV9	TRBJ2-5	TGTGCCAGCAGCGTTGGACAGGCCTTTCAAGAGACCCAGTACTTC	CASSVGQAFQETQYF
-	-	TRBV13	TRBJ1-4	TGTGCCAGCAGCTTGGGAGGGGGAGCCGGGAAGGCTAATGAAAAACTGTTTTTT	CASSLGGGAGKANEKLFF
-	-	TRBV18	TRBJ2-3	TGTGCCAGCTCACGGTTAGTCTCAGATACGCAGTATTTT	CASSRLVSDTQYF
-	many	TRBV7-2	TRBJ2-5	TGTGCCAGCAGCTTAGGTACAGGGTTTGGAGAGACCCAGTACTTC	CASSLGTGFGETQYF
-	few	TRBV20-1	TRBJ2-5	TGCAGCCTGGGTGAGGTCAGGGGGGGAGAGACCCAGTACTTC	CSLGEVRGGETQYF
-	few	TRBV4-2	TRBJ2-7	TGTGCCAGCAGCCAAGGGAACAACTACGAGCAGTACTTC	CASSQGNNYEQYF
TRBD1	-	TRBV5-1	TRBJ1-2	TGCGCCAGCAGCTTGGTGGGGACAGGGCCACCTTACTATGGCTACACCTTC	CASSLVGTGPPYYGYTF
-	-	TRBV6-2/TRBV6-3	TRBJ2-5	TGTGCCAGCAGTTTTGGGAGCGCCGTATTCCAAGAGACCCAGTACTTC	CASSFGSAVFQETQYF
-	few	TRBV24-1	TRBJ2-5	TGTGCCACCAGTGAGGGACTTCAAGAGACCCAGTACTTC	CATSEGLQETQYF
-	-	TRBV20-1	TRBJ1-1	TGCAGTGCTCAAGGGACGGTGAACACTGAAGCTTTCTTT	CSAQGTVNTEAFF
-	few	TRBV20-1	TRBJ1-5	TGCAGTGGAGCAGGGGATAGCAATCAGCCCCAGCATTTT	CSGAGDSNQPQHF
-	-	TRBV24-1	TRBJ2-2	TGTGCCACCAGTCCCAACGCTGGGCACGGCCAGAACACCGGGGAGCTGTTTTTT	CATSPNAGHGQNTGELFF
-	-	TRBV4-3	TRBJ2-6	-	CASSQDGFASGANVPTF
-	-	TRBV11-2	TRBJ2-2	TGTGCCAGCAGCCAACGAGCAGACACCGGGGAGCTGTTTTTT	CASSQRADTGELFF
TRBD1	-	TRBV9	TRBJ2-3	TGTGCCAGCAGCGTCACGGGACAGCCTACTAGCACAGATACGCAGTATTTT	CASSVTGQPTSTDTQYF
TRBD1	few	TRBV5-1	TRBJ2-7	TGCGCCAGCAGTGACGGGACAGGAGCTACGGGGCAGTACTTC	CASSDGTGATGQYF
-	-	TRBV12-5	TRBJ2-5	TGTGCTAGTGGTCGTTATGCGGACGCTCAAGAGACCCAGTACTTC	CASGRYADAQETQYF
-	-	TRBV11-2	TRBJ1-6	TGTGCCAGCAGTCACGAGAGTCGGGGCTATAATTCACCCCTCCACTTT	CASSHESRGYNSPLHF
TRBD1	-	TRBV12-5	TRBJ2-1	TGTGCTAGTGATTTGGTACTAGGACAGGGGTACAATGAGCAGTTCTTC	CASDLVLGQGYNEQFF
-	-	TRBV28	TRBJ2-1	TGTGCCAGCGGCCCACAGTTCTTC	CASGPQFF
-	-	TRBV18	TRBJ2-1	TGTGCCAGCTCCCGGCTAGAGAACAATGAGCAGTTCTTC	CASSRLENNEQFF
TRBD2	-	TRBV6-5	TRBJ2-1	TGTGCCAGCAGTCGTACTAGCGGGGGGGATTTTGAGCAGTTCTTC	CASSRTSGGDFEQFF
TRBD1	-	TRBV5-1	TRBJ2-3	TGCGCCAGCAGCCGGACTAAACAGGGGGCAGCGAATACGCAGTATTTT	CASSRTKQGAANTQYF